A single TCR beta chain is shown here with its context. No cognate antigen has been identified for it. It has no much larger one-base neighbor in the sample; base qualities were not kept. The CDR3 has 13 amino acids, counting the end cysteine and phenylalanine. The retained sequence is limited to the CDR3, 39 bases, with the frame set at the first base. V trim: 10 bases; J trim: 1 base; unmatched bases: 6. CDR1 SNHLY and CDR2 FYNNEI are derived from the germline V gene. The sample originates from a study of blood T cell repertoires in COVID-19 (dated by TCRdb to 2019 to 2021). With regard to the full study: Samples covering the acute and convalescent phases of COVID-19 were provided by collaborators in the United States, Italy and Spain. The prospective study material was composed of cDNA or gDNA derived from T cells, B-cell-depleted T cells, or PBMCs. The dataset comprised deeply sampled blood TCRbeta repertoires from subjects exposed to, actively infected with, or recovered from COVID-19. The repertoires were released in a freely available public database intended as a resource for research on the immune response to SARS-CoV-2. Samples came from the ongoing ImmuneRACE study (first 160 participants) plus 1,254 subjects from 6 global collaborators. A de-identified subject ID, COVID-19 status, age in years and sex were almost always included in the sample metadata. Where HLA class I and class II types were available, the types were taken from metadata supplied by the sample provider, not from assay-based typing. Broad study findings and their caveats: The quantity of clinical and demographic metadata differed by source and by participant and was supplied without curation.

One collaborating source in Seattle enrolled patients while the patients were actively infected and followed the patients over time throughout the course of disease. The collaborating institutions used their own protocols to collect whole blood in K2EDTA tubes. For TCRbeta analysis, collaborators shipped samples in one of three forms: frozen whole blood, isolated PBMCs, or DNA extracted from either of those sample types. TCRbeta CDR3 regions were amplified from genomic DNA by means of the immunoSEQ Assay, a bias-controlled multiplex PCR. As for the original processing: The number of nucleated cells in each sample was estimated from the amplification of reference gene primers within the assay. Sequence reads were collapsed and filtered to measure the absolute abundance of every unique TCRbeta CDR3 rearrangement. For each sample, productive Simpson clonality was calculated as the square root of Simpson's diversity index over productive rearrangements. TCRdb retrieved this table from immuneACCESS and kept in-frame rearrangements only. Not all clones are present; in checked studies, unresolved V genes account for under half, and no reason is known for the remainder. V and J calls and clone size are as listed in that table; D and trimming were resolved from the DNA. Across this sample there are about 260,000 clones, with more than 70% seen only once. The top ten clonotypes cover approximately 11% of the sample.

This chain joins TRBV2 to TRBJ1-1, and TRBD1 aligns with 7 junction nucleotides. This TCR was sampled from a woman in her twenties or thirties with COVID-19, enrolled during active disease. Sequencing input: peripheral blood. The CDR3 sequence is CATTRDRNTEAFF. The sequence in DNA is TGTGCCACAACCCGGGACAGGAACACTGAAGCTTTCTTT.